This TCR beta chain originates from a study of cytomegalovirus exposure and HLA in healthy donors. Findings and limits, study-wide: Across donors, presence/absence analyses took sequencing depth to be roughly uniform.

With 60 Vbeta and 13 Jbeta primers, the PCR was carried out. Libraries were prepared by immunoSEQ multiplex PCR; TCRdb keeps only in-frame clonotypes and omits some of them. In the table there are 85,000 to 120,000 clones, 70% to 80% of which are singletons. This clone was observed a few times. The antigen remains unidentified. The CDR3 contains 15 residues. Germline CDR1 KGHSH, CDR2 LQKENI. The V end was cut by 6 bases, the J end by 0 bases, with 12 bases between. The sequence was obtained from a man in his 60s in good health and CMV-seronegative. Sequencing input: PBMCs. This chain joins TRBV18 and TRBJ1-5, with a possible D match to TRBD1 (5 bases). CDR3 DNA: TGTGCCAGCTCGGCCGGGGGTCGTAGCAATCAGCCCCAGCATTTT. It yields the protein CASSAGGRSNQPQHF. The full variable domain, in which reference TRBV18 and TRBJ1-5 provide the parts outside the CDR3, is NAGVMQNPRHLVRRRGQEARLRCSPMKGHSHVYWYRQLPEEGLKFMVYLQKENIIDESGMPKERFSAEFPKEGPSILRIQQVVRGDSAAYFCASSAGGRSNQPQHFGDGTRLSIL.